This TCR beta chain stems from a study of radiation and T cells in renal cell carcinoma. Findings and limits, study-wide: In blood, top tumor clones expanded by 2 weeks, shrinking by 4.

This sample's time point: blood 4 weeks post-SBRT, at nephrectomy. Stated treatment: 15 Gy SBRT to primary tumor, nephrectomy 4 weeks later. Measured with immunoSEQ multiplex PCR; TCRdb has only the in-frame clones, and not every one. The table shows about 83,000 clones, with around 78% occurring only once. Germline CDR1 reads SGHTA; CDR2 reads FQGTGA. V trimming: 5 bases; J trimming: 3 bases; junction bases outside the gene matches: 3. The CDR3 totals 13 residues. Remarks on this clone: Its antigen is undetermined.

The source of this sequence is a woman in her sixties with renal cell carcinoma. Sequences were derived from blood, sampled from a patient whose treatment included radiotherapy and nephrectomy. The gene calls are TRBV7-3 and TRBJ2-5, with TRBD1 matching 7 bases. The CDR3 sequence: CASSPGQKETQYF. The CDR3 DNA sequence: TGTGCCAGCAGCCCGGGACAGAAAGAGACCCAGTACTTC.